This T cell receptor (beta chain) was captured in a study of T cell changes during pregnancy in multiple sclerosis. TCRdb's copy holds only in-frame clones and misses some; the assay was immunoSEQ multiplex PCR. The sample records over 60,000 clones, 91% being singletons. Germline V gives CDR1 DFQATT, CDR2 SNEGSKA (reference sequence). Trimming removed 0 bases from V and 7 bases from J, with 4 bases in between. CDR3 length: 10 amino acids. The clonotype comes from a female donor in good health, enrolled as a control in a pregnancy study. This chain joins TRBV20-1 and TRBJ2-7, with D unresolved. This specimen consisted of peripheral blood, obtained in the third trimester of pregnancy. The DNA of the CDR3 is TGCAGTGCTAGAGATTTAGAGCAGTACTTC. Residues: CSARDLEQYF.